A single sample gave rise to the 21 T cell receptor beta chains below, sequenced in a study of shared clonotypes between healthy human individuals. Repertoires were generated with immunoSEQ multiplex PCR, while TCRdb's copy carries only in-frame clones and drops some. The sample carries 1.4 million to 1.5 million clones, around 97% recorded once. Sequences were obtained from naive CD4+ T cells sorted from blood. The subset was: CD45RA+ positively selected. The source of these receptors is a man aged 30-40 years in good health.

This chain joins TRBV27 and TRBJ2-7, with TRBD2 as a possible D gene (6 bases). V was cut by 3 bases and J by 3 bases, with 21 bases left in between. The CDR3 runs 17 residues. Germline CDR1 MNHEY, CDR2 SMNVEV (reference sequence). CDR3 residues: CASSFVVVGGEGYEQYF. CDR3 bases: TGTGCCAGCAGTTTCGTGGTAGTGGGAGGAGAGGGCTACGAGCAGTACTTC.

The chain combines TRBV2 with TRBJ2-1, with 7 positions matching TRBD2. Per germline, CDR1 SNHLY and CDR2 FYNNEI. The CDR3 consists of 17 residues. Unmatched junction bases numbered 12, after V lost 7 bases and J lost 0 bases. For the CDR3, the DNA is TGTGCCAGCATCCTAGGGGAAGGGGAGGGCTCCTACAATGAGCAGTTCTTC. As protein: CASILGEGEGSYNEQFF.

The chain carries TRBV7-6 and TRBJ2-7; D gene ambiguous. Trimming shortened V by 0 bases and J by 5 bases, and 14 bases separated the two germline ends. Germline loops: CDR1 SGHVS, CDR2 FNYEAQ. There are 15 residues in the CDR3. The CDR3 sequence is CASSLAMASTDEQYF. CDR3 DNA sequence: TGTGCCAGCAGCTTAGCTATGGCTAGTACCGACGAGCAGTACTTC.

The chain couples TRBV9 to TRBJ1-5, with a tentative D call TRBD1 (6 bases). Germline V gives CDR1 SGDLS, CDR2 YYNGEE. The CDR3 has 14 residues. V lost 4 bases and J 3 bases, leaving 11 bases between the germline ends. Written as DNA, the CDR3 is TGTGCCAGCAGCAAGGACAGTCTCAATCAGCCCCAGCATTTT. It codes for CASSKDSLNQPQHF.

V usage is TRBV7-2 and J usage is TRBJ2-2; D possibly corresponds to TRBD2 (5 bases). Trimming left V 1 base short and J 0 bases short, with 6 bases between. CDR3 size: 15 residues. Germline V gene lookup returns CDR1 SGHTA and CDR2 FQGNSA. CDR3 residues: CASSLELANTGELFF. DNA of the CDR3: TGTGCCAGCAGCTTAGAACTAGCGAACACCGGGGAGCTGTTTTTT.

CDR3 in amino acids: CASSYPQGWGNEKLFF. CDR3 bases: TGTGCCAGCAGCTACCCACAGGGCTGGGGTAATGAAAAACTGTTTTTT. V usage is TRBV7-2 and J usage is TRBJ1-4, with D possibly being TRBD1 (6 bases). The CDR3 spans 16 residues. Germline CDR1 is SGHTA and CDR2 is FQGNSA. V was pared by 4 bases and J by 4 bases, with 16 bases between.

The chain uses TRBV5-1 and TRBJ1-4, with TRBD1 matching 9 bases. CDR3 length equals 15 residues. V lost 3 bases to trimming and J lost 7 bases; unmatched junction nucleotides: 7. Germline lookup yields CDR1 SGHRS and CDR2 YFSETQ. CDR3 DNA sequence: TGCGCCAGCAGCTCGGGAGGACAGGGGTTTGAAAAACTGTTTTTT. Its protein is CASSSGGQGFEKLFF.

In its sample, this clone was seen once. The chain employs TRBV5-1 and TRBJ2-3; 9 nucleotides match TRBD1. V dropped 4 bases and J dropped 2; count of bases not matched to a gene: 11. This CDR3 comprises 17 residues. Germline-derived CDR1 and CDR2 are SGHRS and YFSETQ. The CDR3 coding sequence is TGCGCCAGCAGCGGCTTCCAGGGACAGGGAATCACAGATACGCAGTATTTT. This gives the protein CASSGFQGQGITDTQYF.

The chain carries TRBV18 and TRBJ2-6; D is ambiguous. Germline CDR1 KGHSH, CDR2 LQKENI. The CDR3 consists of 15 residues. The V end lost 1 base, the J end lost 4 bases, and 8 bases lay between the germline ends. This CDR3 is CASSPQAPGANVLTF. In DNA, the CDR3 is TGTGCCAGCTCACCACAAGCGCCCGGGGCCAACGTCCTGACTTTC.

The chain joins TRBV18 to TRBJ2-2; no definite D call. Germline V gives CDR1 KGHSH, CDR2 LQKENI. Trimming cost V 4 bases and J 3 bases, with 9 bases left between them. This CDR3 is built from 14 residues. The CDR3 sequence is CASSRPAHTGELFF. The CDR3 nucleotides are TGTGCCAGCTCACGTCCAGCACACACCGGGGAGCTGTTTTTT. The whole variable domain, remainder taken from reference TRBV18 and TRBJ2-2, is NAGVMQNPRHLVRRRGQEARLRCSPMKGHSHVYWYRQLPEEGLKFMVYLQKENIIDESGMPKERFSAEFPKEGPSILRIQQVVRGDSAAYFCASSRPAHTGELFFGEGSRLTVL.

The V and J genes are TRBV29-1 and TRBJ2-7; 9 bases align to TRBD1. J lost 5 bases, V lost 3 bases, and 8 bases had no gene match. Germline CDR1 reads SQVTM; CDR2 reads ANQGSEA. The CDR3 runs to 14 residues. CDR3 nucleotide sequence: TGCAGCGTTGACGGGACAGGGAGGTTTGACGAGCAGTACTTC. Translation gives CSVDGTGRFDEQYF.

This chain joins TRBV11-2 and TRBJ2-2; D gene unclear. V lost 4 bases and J lost 7, with 10 bases in between. Germline V gene data show CDR1 as SGHAT and CDR2 as FQNNGV. The CDR3 has 13 amino acids. The CDR3 is CASSSNLLGELFF. In DNA, the CDR3 is TGTGCCAGCAGCTCCAACTTACTCGGGGAGCTGTTTTTT.

This clone was counted a single time. J is TRBJ1-2 and V is TRBV6-1; D remains ambiguous. Trimming took 2 bases from V and 7 from J, leaving 14 bases between them. From germline, CDR1 is MNHNS and CDR2 SASEGT. The CDR3 consists of 14 residues. CDR3 in DNA: TGTGCCAGCAGTGAAACCCTCTGGAGAGGTGGCTACACCTTC. Its protein product is CASSETLWRGGYTF.

Only a few counts were recorded for this clone. This chain joins TRBV7-8 and TRBJ1-3; 8 nucleotides agree with TRBD1. The CDR3 covers 16 residues. Per germline, CDR1 SGHVS and CDR2 FQNEAQ. The ends lost 5 bases at V and 5 bases at J; junction bases unmatched: 11. The DNA of the CDR3 is TGTGCCAGCAGCGTGGACAGGGCGGGGAGAAGAAACACCATATATTTT. Protein product: CASSVDRAGRRNTIYF.

The chain is built from TRBV7-2 and TRBJ2-7, with 9 bases identical to TRBD2. The CDR3 is 15 residues long. The trim removed 2 bases at V and 3 bases at J, leaving 5 bases unmatched. Per germline, CDR1 SGHTA and CDR2 FQGNSA. CDR3 loop: CASSLRAGGNYEQYF. CDR3 DNA: TGTGCCAGCAGCTTAAGGGCGGGAGGGAACTACGAGCAGTACTTC. Full variable domain (outside the CDR3, taken from reference TRBV7-2 and TRBJ2-7): GAGVSQSPSNKVTEKGKDVELRCDPISGHTALYWYRQSLGQGLEFLIYFQGNSAPDKSGLPSDRFSAERTGGSVSTLTIQRTQQEDSAVYLCASSLRAGGNYEQYFGPGTRLTVT.

The chain has TRBV5-5 and TRBJ1-2; D may be TRBD1 (5 bases). The length of the CDR3 is 13 residues. Germline CDR1 reads SGHKS; CDR2 reads YYEKEE (reference sequence). With 0 bases removed from V and 6 bases from J, the gap between germline ends came to 9 bases. CDR3 sequence (DNA): TGTGCCAGCAGCTTGGCTCAGGGTCATGGCTACACCTTC. Translation gives CASSLAQGHGYTF.

This rearrangement joins TRBV6-4 to TRBJ2-7, with D perhaps matching TRBD1 (6 bases). This CDR3 has 16 residues. Germline CDR1 is MRHNA and CDR2 is SNTAGT. Trimming removed 9 bases from V and 2 bases from J, with 23 bases in between. This CDR3 reads CARDPGHLFPTYEQYF. The CDR3 DNA sequence: TGTGCCAGAGATCCGGGACACCTTTTTCCCACCTACGAGCAGTACTTC.

This sequence joins TRBV5-1 and TRBJ2-5, with TRBD2 matching 7 bases. Germline V lookup: CDR1 SGHRS, CDR2 YFSETQ. The trim removed 1 base at V and 5 bases at J, leaving 8 bases unmatched. This CDR3 contains 15 residues. CDR3 DNA sequence: TGCGCCAGCAGCTTGAGCGCGGGAGCGAGGGAGACCCAGTACTTC. Its protein product is CASSLSAGARETQYF.

The V gene is TRBV18, the J gene TRBJ2-1; possibly TRBD2 for D (6 bases). Germline V lookup: CDR1 KGHSH, CDR2 LQKENI. The V end was cut by 3 bases, the J end by 10 bases, with 22 bases between. This CDR3 comprises 16 residues. The CDR3 DNA follows: TGTGCCAGCTCACCCAGAGCAGCGGGCTCGACTCTGGAGCAGTTCTTC. As protein: CASSPRAAGSTLEQFF.

This rearrangement joins TRBV18 to TRBJ1-3; D gene ambiguous. Germline V lookup: CDR1 KGHSH, CDR2 LQKENI. The CDR3 covers 14 residues. The germline V and J ends were trimmed by 6 bases and 4 bases, with 13 bases remaining between them. CDR3 region: CASSPEQSGNTIYF. In DNA, the CDR3 is TGTGCCAGCTCCCCAGAGCAGTCCGGAAACACCATATATTTT.

This chain joins TRBV5-8 and TRBJ1-5; weak D call: TRBD1 (5 bases). Trimming shortened V by 1 base and J by 6 bases, and 14 bases separated the two germline ends. In germline, CDR1 is SGHTS, CDR2 YDEGEE. CDR3 length: 15 residues. The CDR3 sequence is CASSLKSTGGQPQHF. DNA of the CDR3: TGTGCCAGCAGCTTGAAGTCCACAGGCGGTCAGCCCCAGCATTTT.